Sequencing of this T cell receptor beta chain was carried out in a study of response to subunit inactivated influenza vaccine. General observations from the study: The authors proposed limited new T cell recruitment per seasonal influenza vaccination.

Points on this clonotype: Antigen specificity is unknown.

In TCRdb, the RT-PCR reads were re-called with MiXCR into one record per CDR3 protein. The table includes about 310,000 distinct CDR3 sequences, 20% to 25% detected once. V shed 5 bases and J shed 2 bases, with 11 bases lying between them. The CDR3 covers 14 residues. The germline CDR1 and CDR2 sequences are KGHSH and LQKENI. Here the sequenced sample was PBMCs from blood, taken about 20 months after vaccination. The source of this sequence is a man aged 45 to 75 who received an inactivated influenza vaccine. V usage is TRBV18 and J usage is TRBJ2-3; D gene unclear. CDR3 DNA: TGTGCCAGCTCAGCAGAGGCTATCACAGATACGCAGTATTTT. Translating gives CASSAEAITDTQYF.